This T cell receptor beta chain came from a study of T cell responses to AZD1222 COVID-19 vaccine. For this clone: What it recognizes is unknown.

Overall study results and limits: Donors were mostly white British, more females; clonal diversity possibly underestimated.

CDR3 length equals 14 residues. V lost 6 bases to trimming and J lost 0 bases, with 12 bases between them. CDR1 is MNHEY and CDR2 is SVGEGT in the germline V gene. Assay used: immunoSEQ multiplex PCR; TCRdb lists only in-frame clones, some missing. The table has 130,000 to 150,000 clones, around nine tenths seen once; the top ten hold 1.5% to 2%. Sequencing was performed on peripheral blood, taken 28 days after the second AZD1222 dose. This clonotype was sampled from an adult who received the AZD1222 COVID-19 vaccine. V usage is TRBV6-2 or TRBV6-3 and J usage is TRBJ2-7; D perhaps matches TRBD2 (6 bases). The CDR3 DNA reads as TGTGCCAGCAGCCGACTAGTAGCCTCCTACGAGCAGTACTTC. Protein sequence: CASSRLVASYEQYF.